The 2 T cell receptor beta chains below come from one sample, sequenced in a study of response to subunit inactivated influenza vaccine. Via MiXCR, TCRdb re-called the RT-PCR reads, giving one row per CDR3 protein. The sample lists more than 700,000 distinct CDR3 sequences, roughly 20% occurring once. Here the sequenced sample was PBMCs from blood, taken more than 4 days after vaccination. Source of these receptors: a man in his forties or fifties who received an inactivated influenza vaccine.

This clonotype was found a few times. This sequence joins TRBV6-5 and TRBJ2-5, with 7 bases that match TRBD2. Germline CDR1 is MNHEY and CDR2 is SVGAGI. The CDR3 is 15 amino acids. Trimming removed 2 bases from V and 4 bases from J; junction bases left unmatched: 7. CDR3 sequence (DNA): TGTGCCAGCAGTTACGTCGGCGGGAGTGGAGAGACCCAGTACTTC. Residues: CASSYVGGSGETQYF.

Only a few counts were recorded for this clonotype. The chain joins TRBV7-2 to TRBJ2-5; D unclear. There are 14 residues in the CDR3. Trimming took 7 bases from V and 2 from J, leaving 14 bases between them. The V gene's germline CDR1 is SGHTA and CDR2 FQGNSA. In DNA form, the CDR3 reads TGTGCCAGCACCTCATCCGGGTTGCAAGAGACCCAGTACTTC. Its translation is CASTSSGLQETQYF.